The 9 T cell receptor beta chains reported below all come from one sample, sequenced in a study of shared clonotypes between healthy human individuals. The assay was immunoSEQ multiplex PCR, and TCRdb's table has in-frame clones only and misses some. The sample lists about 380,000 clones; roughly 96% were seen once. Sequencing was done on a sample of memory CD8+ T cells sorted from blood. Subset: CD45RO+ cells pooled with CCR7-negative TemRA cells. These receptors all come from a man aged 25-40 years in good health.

The CDR3 region has the DNA TGTGCCAGCAGATTGGGACTAGCGTGGACAGATACGCAGTATTTT. It is translated as CASRLGLAWTDTQYF. The chain joins TRBV7-8 to TRBJ2-3; 10 bases align to TRBD2. The CDR3 sequence is 15 residues long. Germline lookup yields CDR1 SGHVS and CDR2 FQNEAQ. V dropped 6 bases and J dropped 3; count of bases not matched to a gene: 6.

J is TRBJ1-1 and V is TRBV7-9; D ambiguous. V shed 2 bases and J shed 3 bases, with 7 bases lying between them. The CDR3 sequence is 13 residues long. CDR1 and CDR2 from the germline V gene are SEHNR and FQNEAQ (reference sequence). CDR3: CASSLTHYTEAFF. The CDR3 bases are TGTGCCAGCAGCTTAACACATTACACTGAAGCTTTCTTT.

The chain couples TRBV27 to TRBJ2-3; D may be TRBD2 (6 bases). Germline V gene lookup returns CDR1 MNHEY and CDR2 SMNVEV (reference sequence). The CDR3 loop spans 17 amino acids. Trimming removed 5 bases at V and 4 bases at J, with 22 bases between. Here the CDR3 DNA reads TGTGCCAGCAGTCCCCAAGCGGGCGAGGAAGACGCAGATACGCAGTATTTT. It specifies CASSPQAGEEDADTQYF.

The CDR3 nucleotides read TGTGCCAGCAGCCAAGCTTGGGCTAGCGGGGGCGGGGAGCTGTTTTTT. Translation: CASSQAWASGGGELFF. The chain joins TRBV4-2 to TRBJ2-2, with 10 bases that match TRBD2. Trimming took 1 base from V and 7 from J; bases not matched to a gene: 6. This CDR3 is 16 amino acids long. Germline-derived CDR1 and CDR2 are LGHNA and YNFKEQ.

The CDR3 nucleotides are TGCAGCGTTTCTTCAAACACAGATACGCAGTATTTT. Translating gives CSVSSNTDTQYF. The chain couples TRBV29-1 to TRBJ2-3, with no clear D. The V and J ends lost 5 bases and 2 bases respectively, with 8 bases between them. Germline CDR1 and CDR2: SQVTM and ANQGSEA. The CDR3 is 12 residues long.

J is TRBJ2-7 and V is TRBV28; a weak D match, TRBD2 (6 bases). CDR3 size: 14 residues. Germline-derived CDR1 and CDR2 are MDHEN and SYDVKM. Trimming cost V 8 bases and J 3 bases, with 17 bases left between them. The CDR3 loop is CASSPNSGVYEQYF. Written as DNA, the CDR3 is TGTGCCAGCTCCCCCAATTCGGGGGTCTACGAGCAGTACTTC. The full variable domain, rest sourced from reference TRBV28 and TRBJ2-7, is DVKVTQSSRYLVKRTGEKVFLECVQDMDHENMFWYRQDPGLGLRLIYFSYDVKMKEKGDIPEGYSVSREKKERFSLILESASTNQTSMYLCASSPNSGVYEQYFGPGTRLTVT.

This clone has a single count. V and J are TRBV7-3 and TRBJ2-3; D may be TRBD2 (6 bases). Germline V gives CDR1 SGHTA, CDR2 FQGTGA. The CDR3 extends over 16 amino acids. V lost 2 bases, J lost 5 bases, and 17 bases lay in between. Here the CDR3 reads CASSLAGTRAGDTQYF. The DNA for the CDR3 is TGTGCCAGCAGCTTAGCCGGGACTCGGGCCGGAGATACGCAGTATTTT.

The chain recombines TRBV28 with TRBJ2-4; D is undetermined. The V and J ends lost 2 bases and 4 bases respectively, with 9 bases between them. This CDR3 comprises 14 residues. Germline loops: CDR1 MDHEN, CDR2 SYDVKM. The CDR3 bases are TGTGCCAGCAGTTTAGTCCCCGGAAAAAACATTCAGTACTTC. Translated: CASSLVPGKNIQYF.

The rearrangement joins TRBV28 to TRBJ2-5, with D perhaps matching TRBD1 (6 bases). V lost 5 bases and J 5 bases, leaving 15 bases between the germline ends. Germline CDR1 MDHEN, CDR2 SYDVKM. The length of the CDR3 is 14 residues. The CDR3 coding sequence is TGTGCCAGCAGTAAATCACAGGGTCGGGAGACCCAGTACTTC. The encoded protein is CASSKSQGRETQYF. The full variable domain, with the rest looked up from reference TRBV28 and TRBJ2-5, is DVKVTQSSRYLVKRTGEKVFLECVQDMDHENMFWYRQDPGLGLRLIYFSYDVKMKEKGDIPEGYSVSREKKERFSLILESASTNQTSMYLCASSKSQGRETQYFGPGTRLLVL.